This T cell receptor beta chain was retrieved from a study of blood T cell repertoires in COVID-19. Study overall: Italy, Spain and the United States were the sources of the convalescent and acute COVID-19 samples. PBMCs, B-cell-depleted T cells, or T cells provided the cDNA or gDNA that made up the material.

Per the original data handling: Amplified reference gene primers provided the basis for estimating nucleated cell counts. Only in-frame clones appear in the TCRdb table, and some are missing; sequencing was by immunoSEQ multiplex PCR. The V and J calls and clone size come from that table; D and trimming were worked out from the DNA. The sample has around 89,000 clones, approximately 88% seen once; the top ten hold approximately 0.5%. Deletions cut 0 bases from V and 1 base from J, with 6 bases between. This CDR3 region has 14 residues. CDR1 SGHRS and CDR2 YFSETQ come from the germline V gene. The sample comprised peripheral blood. This chain uses TRBV5-1 with TRBJ2-3, with D uncertain. This clonotype was obtained from a man aged 55 to 70 with acute or convalescent COVID-19. Here the CDR3 reads CASSLDPGTDTQYF. In DNA, the CDR3 is TGCGCCAGCAGCTTGGACCCAGGCACAGATACGCAGTATTTT.